This is a list of T cell receptor beta chains from one sample in a study of cytomegalovirus exposure and HLA in healthy donors. This table comes from immunoSEQ multiplex PCR, and its TCRdb copy is limited to in-frame clones, with some not included. The sample gives 200,000 or so clones, approximately 88% of which show up once; more than 0.6% is in the top ten. What was sequenced was PBMCs. These receptors all come from a boy aged 2 to 9 in good health and CMV-seronegative. Each CDR3 is given without its conserved first and last residue. The order of the fields is CDR3 protein, J gene, V gene.

ASSRTGTGGQAGELF | TRBJ2-2 | TRBV25-1
ASSSGTDTDTQY | TRBJ2-3 | TRBV19
AWSLAGGVGDTQY | TRBJ2-3 | TRBV30
ASSYGWETQY | TRBJ2-5 | TRBV6-5
ASSLFPPGLAVYEQY | TRBJ2-7 | TRBV5-1
ASSGREGATNEKLF | TRBJ1-4 | TRBV10-2
ASSLPRQGVSEQY | TRBJ2-7 | TRBV27
ASSRLDSGNIQY | TRBJ2-4 | TRBV9
ASSLVSGLRTEAF | TRBJ1-1 | TRBV5-1
ASSFGATVNY | TRBJ1-4 | TRBV5-8
ASGFDGGTDTQY | TRBJ2-3 | TRBV12-5
AWGSGISTDTQY | TRBJ2-3 | TRBV30
SAPPGTEAF | TRBJ1-1 | TRBV20-1
ASSPLESSEPQF | TRBJ2-1 | TRBV7-2
ASQASAYEQY | TRBJ2-7 | TRBV2
ASSFPGQGIGELF | TRBJ2-2 | TRBV27
ASSSSLRGVPYNEQF | TRBJ2-1 | TRBV7-8
ASSPGHSEYGYT | TRBJ1-2 | TRBV4-2
SVGQGFLSEQY | TRBJ2-7 | TRBV29-1
ASTPGTGTYPPLH | TRBJ1-6 | TRBV19